This section outlines one T cell receptor beta chain sequence together with its context. What it binds is not known. This entry comes from a study of T cell repertoires in aging, cancer and after chemotherapy. The wider study: The full dataset contained several million TCR reads. Study results and limitations: Immunological memory after chemotherapy cannot be judged from the repertoire data. Loss of evenness, beyond lost richness, contributed to age-related TCR diversity decline in cancer patients.

V was cut by 6 bases and J by 2 bases, with 23 bases left in between. The length of the CDR3 is 18 residues. Germline V gene lookup returns CDR1 MNHEY and CDR2 SVGAGI. TCR beta rearrangements were amplified from peripheral blood genomic DNA. Rearranged V-D-J TRB sequences were amplified with a mixed TRB-A/B primer pool. Each CDR3 protein is one row after TCRdb ran MiXCR on the multiplex PCR reads. The profile shows under 2,500 distinct CDR3 sequences, roughly 42% of them singletons. Input material: blood. The sequence was obtained from a human donor with a solid tumor. This chain uses TRBV6-5 with TRBJ2-1; no reliable D call. The CDR3 coding sequence is TGTGCCAGCAGCATCCCCCGTCCTAACGTAATACCCTACAATGAGCAGTTCTTC. This translates into CASSIPRPNVIPYNEQFF.